The source of this T cell receptor (beta chain) is a study of glioma-infiltrating T cells after dendritic cell vaccination (dated by TCRdb to the mid-2010s). Looking at the study overall: Of the 15 or so glioblastoma patients in the cohort, all drawn from Phase I and II dendritic cell vaccination trials, 9 were newly diagnosed and 6 had recurrent disease. TCR sequencing metrics, including TIL content and tumor-blood repertoire overlap, were correlated with survival after dendritic cell vaccination. The vaccine was prepared from monocyte-derived dendritic cells that were cultured for roughly 7 days with IL-4 and GM-CSF and then pulsed overnight with autologous tumor lysate. Each patient got three intradermal injections of the dendritic cell vaccine, spaced at biweekly intervals, in the arm below the axilla. In glioblastoma patients vaccinated with dendritic cells, deep sequencing of TCR beta CDR3 regions served to measure the amount of tumor-infiltrating lymphocytes and to compare repertoires between tumor and blood. Autologous tumor lysate-pulsed dendritic cell vaccination was administered to the patients between the early 2000s and the early 2010s.

With regard to this clone: The clone's antigen remains unknown. No clone much larger than this one lies a single base away; base qualities are absent.

TCRB CDR3 regions were amplified from around 2.1 ug genomic DNA, or all available DNA if less, using the immunoSEQ assay. For multiplex PCR, 60 forward primers for TCR V beta segments and 13 reverse primers for J beta segments were used. To estimate the number of reads per starting template, synthetic control templates were added to each sample at limiting dilution. The Illumina HiSeq System generated 87 bp sequencing reads. Per the source publication's procedure: To remove PCR and sequencing errors, closely related sequences were merged with a nearest neighbor algorithm. TCR overlap was defined as the percentage of unique tumor TCR beta sequences that were also found in the peripheral blood of the same patient. Drawn from immuneACCESS, this table holds only the in-frame rearrangements with V and J called that TCRdb kept. Clones are partly lost; checked studies trace under half to an unresolved V gene and leave the rest unexplained. D and trimming come from the DNA, and the V and J calls and clone size come from that table. For this sample the table gives about 63,000 clones, of which around 85% were detected only once. Clones ranked in the top ten supply roughly 8.5% of the sample.

The CDR3 has 13 amino acids, counting the end cysteine and phenylalanine. CDR3 DNA only is kept here, 39 bases in frame from base 1. According to the germline V gene, CDR1 reads WSHSY and CDR2 reads SAAADI. The trim is 2 bases for V and 7 bases for J, with a gap of 8 bases between the germline ends. Read against the paper, the sample's time point label means: after dendritic cell vaccination, including at tumor progression/relapse. To be selected, patients needed enough residual fresh-frozen tumor tissue and more than two years of available survival data. None of the glioblastoma patients carried an isocitrate dehydrogenase mutation, although molecular status otherwise varied. PBMC were collected before vaccination, two weeks after the third vaccination, and at tumor progression if tumor progression occurred. The Qiagen DNeasy Blood extraction Kit was used for extraction of genomic DNA. What the authors observed across the whole study: The three-group TCR overlap response model was characterized as speculative, and prospective validation of the model was stated to be required. The cohort was small and heterogeneous, with few patients having full blood and tumor sets and even fewer initial-recurrent tumor pairs. Longer time to progression and overall survival after dendritic cell vaccination were predicted by higher estimated pretreatment TIL content. TCR clonality showed no direct relationship with survival, which suggests that a diverse polyclonal response may be important.

The chain is encoded by TRBV10-2 joined to TRBJ2-2; no D gene call is confident. This material consisted of blood, taken after dendritic cell vaccination. The receptor's source is a human donor with glioblastoma. The sequenced DNA: TGCGCCAGCAGTGAGCGAGAGAACGGGGAGCTGTTTTTT. Translated, this is CASSERENGELFF.